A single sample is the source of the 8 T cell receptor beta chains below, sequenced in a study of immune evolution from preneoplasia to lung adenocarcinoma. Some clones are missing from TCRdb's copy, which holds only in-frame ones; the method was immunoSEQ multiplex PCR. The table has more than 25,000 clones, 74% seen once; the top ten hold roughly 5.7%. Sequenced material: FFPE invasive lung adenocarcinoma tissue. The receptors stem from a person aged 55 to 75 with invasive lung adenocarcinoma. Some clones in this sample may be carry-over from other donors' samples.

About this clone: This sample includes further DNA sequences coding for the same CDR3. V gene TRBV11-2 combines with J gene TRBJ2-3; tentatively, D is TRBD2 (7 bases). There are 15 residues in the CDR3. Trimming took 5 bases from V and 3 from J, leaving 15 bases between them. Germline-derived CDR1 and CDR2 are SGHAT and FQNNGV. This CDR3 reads CASSPRGGATDTQYF. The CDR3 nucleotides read TGTGCCAGCAGCCCCCGAGGGGGGGCGACAGATACGCAGTATTTT.

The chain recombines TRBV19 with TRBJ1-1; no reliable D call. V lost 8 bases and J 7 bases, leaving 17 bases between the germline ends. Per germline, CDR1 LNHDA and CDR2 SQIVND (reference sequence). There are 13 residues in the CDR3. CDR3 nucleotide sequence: TGTGCCAGTTGCGAAATGGGGTACATTGAAGCTTTCTTT. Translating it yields CASCEMGYIEAFF.

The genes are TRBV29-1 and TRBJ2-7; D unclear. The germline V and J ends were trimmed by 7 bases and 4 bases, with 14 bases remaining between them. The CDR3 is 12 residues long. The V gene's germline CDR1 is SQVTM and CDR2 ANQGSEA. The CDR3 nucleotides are TGCAGCGCCCGGACGGTGACGTACGAGCAGTACTTC. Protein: CSARTVTYEQYF.

CDR3 sequence reads: CASRIAGTLSTDTQYF. The CDR3 nucleotides are TGTGCCAGCAGGATAGCCGGGACACTTAGCACAGATACGCAGTATTTT. This chain joins TRBV27 and TRBJ2-3; the D gene is possibly TRBD1 (6 bases). Trimming took 6 bases from V and 0 from J, leaving 16 bases between them. Germline CDR1 MNHEY, CDR2 SMNVEV (reference sequence). The CDR3 loop spans 16 amino acids.

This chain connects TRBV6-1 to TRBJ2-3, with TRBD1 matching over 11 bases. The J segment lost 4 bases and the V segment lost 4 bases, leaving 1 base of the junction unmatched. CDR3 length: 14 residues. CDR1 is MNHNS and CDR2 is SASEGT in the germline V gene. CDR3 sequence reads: CASSGTGGADTQYF. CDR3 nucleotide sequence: TGTGCCAGCAGTGGGACAGGGGGCGCAGATACGCAGTATTTT.

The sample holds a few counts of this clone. CDR3 bases: TGTGCCAGCAGCATCGGGACAGGGGATTCCTACGAGCAGTACTTC. Protein product: CASSIGTGDSYEQYF. The rearrangement links TRBV7-9 to TRBJ2-7, with 10 bases lining up with TRBD1. Germline assignment: CDR1 SEHNR and CDR2 FQNEAQ (reference sequence). The V segment lost 5 bases and the J segment 1 base; nucleotides outside the gene matches: 5. This CDR3 is built from 15 residues.

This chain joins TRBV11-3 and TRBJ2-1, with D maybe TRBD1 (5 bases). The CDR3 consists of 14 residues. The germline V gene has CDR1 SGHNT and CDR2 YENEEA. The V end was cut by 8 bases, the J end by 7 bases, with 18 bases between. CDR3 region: CASGRVLQGNEQFF. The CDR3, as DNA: TGTGCCAGCGGACGAGTGCTTCAGGGAAATGAGCAGTTCTTC. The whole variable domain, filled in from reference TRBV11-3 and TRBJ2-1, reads EAGVVQSPRYKIIEKKQPVAFWCNPISGHNTLYWYLQNLGQGPELLIRYENEEAVDDSQLPKDRFSAERLKGVDSTLKIQPAELGDSAVYLCASGRVLQGNEQFFGPGTRLTVL.

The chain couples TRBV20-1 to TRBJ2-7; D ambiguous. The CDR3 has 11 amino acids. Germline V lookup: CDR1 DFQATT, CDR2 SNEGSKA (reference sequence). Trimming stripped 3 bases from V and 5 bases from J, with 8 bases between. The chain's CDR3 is CSASLGHEQYF. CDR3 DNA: TGCAGTGCTAGTCTGGGCCACGAGCAGTACTTC.